This T cell receptor beta chain was sequenced during a study of T-cell memory formation after mild COVID-19. Regarding the study as a whole: The main location of contracting CD4+ clones was CM and EM, and that of contracting CD8+ clones was EMRA. Day 15 to 85 contractors were CD4/CD8 balanced; later expanders leaned CD4+.

TCRdb passed the 5' RACE reads through MiXCR, listing each CDR3 protein once. The sample contains about 250,000 distinct CDR3 sequences, 15% of which appear only once. As regards this clonotype: Antigen: not known.

The clonotype originates from an adult woman who had mild COVID-19 (a few samples of this study predate the infection). Cell type and time point are not known. Source material: PBMCs or a T cell subset sorted from them (not recorded which).

The CDR3 spells CASSSSGNNEQFF. CDR3 coding DNA: TGTGCCAGCTCATCCTCAGGGAACAATGAGCAGTTCTTC. The chain employs TRBV18 and TRBJ2-1; D may be TRBD1 (5 bases). Trimming took 5 bases from V and 5 from J, leaving 10 bases between them. The CDR3 totals 13 residues. CDR1 is KGHSH, CDR2 LQKENI, per germline.